Listed below are T cell receptor beta chains from one sample, sequenced in a study of blood T cell repertoires in COVID-19. Sequencing was performed with immunoSEQ multiplex PCR; in TCRdb, only in-frame clones are kept and a portion is missing. The sample has 70,000 to 95,000 clones; approximately 85% are singletons. The sequenced sample consisted of peripheral blood. The receptors were gathered from an older man with acute or convalescent COVID-19. The conserved cysteine and the conserved F or W are not part of the CDR3 here.

V gene	J gene	CDR3 protein
TRBV19	TRBJ2-1	ASSPLSGGASYNEQF
TRBV28	TRBJ2-7	ASSPRTSGSYEQY
TRBV5-1	TRBJ1-5	ASSPTGGGGNQPQH
TRBV3-1/TRBV3-2	TRBJ1-3	ASSQVTGPSGNTIY
TRBV7-7	TRBJ2-1	ASSLGWQSNEQF
TRBV7-2	TRBJ1-6	ASSLGSSYNSPLH
TRBV7-9	TRBJ2-2	ASSLGQGGTGELF
TRBV28	TRBJ2-2	ASSFGSVATTGELF
TRBV18	TRBJ1-1	ASSPSAGNTEAF
TRBV19	TRBJ1-5	ASTTTEYHYSNQPQH
TRBV25-1	TRBJ2-1	ASSESYFYNEQF
TRBV18	TRBJ2-1	ASSPDREKNEQF
TRBV5-1	TRBJ2-1	ASSLALAAYNEQF
TRBV9	TRBJ2-5	ASSVGGREARETQY
TRBV4-2	TRBJ2-2	ASSQSSGVVTGELF
TRBV28	TRBJ1-6	ASSLVSSYNSPLH
TRBV6-2/TRBV6-3	TRBJ1-5	ASSYMGSPMGQPQH
TRBV6-2/TRBV6-3	TRBJ1-2	ASSYTRTGNGYT
TRBV16	TRBJ1-1	ASSQQGLAEAF
TRBV2	TRBJ2-3	ASSEGSSGGPSTDTQY
TRBV7-9	TRBJ1-4	ASSLLGGGNEKLF
TRBV18	TRBJ1-1	ASSPAQGSNTEAF
TRBV28	TRBJ1-1	ASNGWGQGATEAF
TRBV28	TRBJ1-4	ASSLELVRALSEKLF
TRBV28	TRBJ1-5	ASSPPGTGLGGVNSNQPQH
TRBV19	TRBJ1-5	ASNEGFGQPQH
TRBV2	TRBJ2-1	ASRGPPPSGQSSYNEQF
TRBV18	TRBJ2-1	ASSLTTGQVANEQF
TRBV11-2	TRBJ2-3	ASSRGDTQY
TRBV18	TRBJ2-1	ASSPDRGTGVNEQF
TRBV6-5	TRBJ1-2	ASSLRTESNYGYT
TRBV6-5	TRBJ1-5	ASSRQGFGQPQH
TRBV3-1/TRBV3-2	TRBJ1-5	ASSDRGTNQPQH
TRBV5-6	TRBJ2-5	ASIQDAGQGKTQY
TRBV6-2/TRBV6-3	TRBJ2-7	ASSQRGLAGREQY
TRBV5-1	TRBJ1-1	ASSLVWGRQNTEAF
TRBV5-4	TRBJ2-6	ASSREVGANVLT
TRBV24-1	TRBJ1-4	ATSDSPGRLF
TRBV12-5	TRBJ2-1	ASGLTLDRVPYNEQF
TRBV18	TRBJ2-1	ASSSVTGGAGYNEQF
TRBV5-1	TRBJ2-3	ASSLGQGAGDTQY
TRBV9	TRBJ1-3	ASSVGGGTDRYSGNTIY
TRBV28	TRBJ2-7	ASSFGDATYEQY
TRBV9	TRBJ2-3	ASSVAAGDSTDTQY
TRBV18	TRBJ2-3	ASSPQGDTQY